This entry concerns a single T cell receptor (beta chain). The clone's antigen remains unknown. Base qualities were left out, and no much larger clone turns up one base away. These data come from a study of blood T cell repertoires in COVID-19 (dated by TCRdb to the early 2020s). Regarding the complete study: Samples from collaborators originated in the United States, Italy and Spain and spanned both the acute and convalescent phases of COVID-19. The prospective study material was composed of cDNA or gDNA derived from T cells, B-cell-depleted T cells, or PBMCs. Deeply sampled blood TCRbeta repertoires from subjects exposed to, actively infected with, or recovered from COVID-19 were included in the dataset. The repertoires were released in a freely available public database intended as a resource for research on the immune response to SARS-CoV-2. The samples were drawn from the first 160 participants of the ongoing ImmuneRACE study and from 1,254 subjects provided by 6 global collaborators. The sample metadata nearly always contained a de-identified subject ID, COVID-19 status, age in years and sex. HLA class I and class II types, where available, came from metadata supplied by the sample provider rather than from assay-based typing.

There are 15 amino acids in the CDR3, from cysteine to phenylalanine inclusive. Solely the CDR3 DNA is kept, with 45 bases framed from the first base. In the germline V gene (reference sequence), CDR1 corresponds to GTSNPN and CDR2 to SVGIG. Germline trimming amounts to 2 bases on V and 7 bases on J, with 7 as the count of junction bases outside the gene matches. On the study overall, not on this receptor specifically: How much clinical and demographic metadata was included differed by source and by participant, and the metadata was provided uncurated.

The immunoSEQ Assay, a bias-controlled multiplex PCR, was used to amplify TCRbeta CDR3 regions from genomic DNA. Per the original workflow: Within the assay, amplification of reference gene primers was used to estimate how many nucleated cells each sample contained. Sequence reads were collapsed and filtered to measure the absolute abundance of every unique TCRbeta CDR3 rearrangement. For each sample, productive Simpson clonality was calculated as the square root of Simpson's diversity index over productive rearrangements. TCRdb mirrors the immuneACCESS table, restricted to in-frame sequences. Some clones are absent from its copies; in checked studies, under half trace to an unresolved V gene, and the reason for the others is unknown. V and J calls and clone size follow that table, whereas D and trimming were derived from the DNA. Across this sample there are roughly 700,000 clones, with more than 80% seen only once. About 0.24% of the sample is held by the ten biggest clonotypes.

Collaborating institutions collected whole blood in K2EDTA tubes following their own protocols. For TCRbeta analysis, collaborator samples were shipped as frozen whole blood, as isolated PBMCs, or as DNA extracted from either sample type. This clonotype was obtained from a young woman with acute or convalescent COVID-19. Sample: peripheral blood. The chain couples TRBV30 to TRBJ1-5; the central 11 bases match TRBD1. The DNA reads TGTGCCTGGAGTCCGTGGGACAGGGGGATGCAGCCCCAGCATTTT. This gives the protein CAWSPWDRGMQPQHF.